Given below is one TCR beta chain in context. Antigen unknown. The entry originates in a study of T-cell memory formation after mild COVID-19. Points from the study as a whole: Clones which contracted sat mainly in CM and EM if CD4+, and in EMRA if CD8+. Some SARS-CoV-2-responding clones were already detected in memory before infection.

The CDR3 length is 10 residues. Looked up from germline, CDR1 is GTSNPN and CDR2 is SVGIG (reference sequence). V was trimmed by 1 base and J by 7 bases, leaving 5 bases between them. The authors produced TCR alpha and TCR beta cDNA libraries with sample barcodes and UMIs by 5'RACE using constant-segment primers. In TCRdb, the 5' RACE reads were re-called with MiXCR into one record per CDR3 protein. The repertoire consists of 450,000 or so distinct CDR3 sequences, with around 25% occurring once and the leading ten covering approximately 13%. Sequencing was carried out using PBMCs or a T cell subset sorted from them (not recorded which). The TCR was taken from an adult woman who had mild COVID-19 (a few samples of this study predate the infection). Cell type and time point are not known. The chain carries TRBV30 and TRBJ2-7; D unresolved. In DNA form, the CDR3 reads TGTGCCTGGAGTGGGCTAGAGCAGTACTTC. This sequence encodes CAWSGLEQYF.